Listed below are T cell receptor beta chains from one sample, sequenced in a study of regulatory T cells in long-lasting Graves disease. TCRdb reanalysed the multiplex PCR reads using MiXCR and keeps one entry per CDR3 protein. The data contain about 540,000 distinct CDR3 sequences, roughly 13% of them singletons. The sample also formed part of further work on T cells in Graves' hyperthyroidism and ophthalmopathy.

The sequenced sample was peripheral blood mononuclear cells (PBMCs), obtained at new diagnosis, from a patient treated with antithyroid drugs. The receptors come from a man aged 30-40 years with Graves disease. The CDR3 runs from the conserved cysteine through the conserved F or W. Each record gives: J gene, V gene, clone size, D gene, CDR3 protein, CDR3 DNA. A D gene is named only where the DNA matches it firmly. Size is omitted from some rows. Given values are once, few, many or a class for expanded clones.

TRBJ2-7 TRBV15 once NA CATSRGEREQYF TGTGCCACCAGCAGAGGTGAGAGGGAGCAGTACTTC
TRBJ2-3 TRBV12-3/TRBV12-4 many NA CASSLGISEETDTQYF TGTGCCAGCAGTTTGGGGATTTCTGAGGAGACAGATACGCAGTATTTT
TRBJ1-1 TRBV3-1 many TRBD1 CASSQLRQGAEAFF TGTGCCAGCAGCCAATTGAGACAGGGGGCTGAAGCTTTCTTT
TRBJ1-5 TRBV7-8 many NA CASSRGRTNQPQHF TGTGCCAGCAGCCGGGGACGGACCAATCAGCCCCAGCATTTT
TRBJ1-5 TRBV19 few TRBD1 CASSTFGTAKYQPQHF TGTGCCAGTAGTACGTTCGGGACAGCAAAGTATCAGCCCCAGCATTTT
TRBJ1-1 TRBV2 many NA CASSEEEVAEAFF TGTGCCAGCAGTGAAGAGGAGGTGGCTGAAGCTTTCTTT
TRBJ2-5 TRBV7-8 NA NA CASSLVHSQETQHF TGTGCCAGCAGCTTAGTACACTCACAAGAGACCCAGCACTTC
TRBJ2-7 TRBV5-1 many NA CASSLVEDYEQYF TGCGCCAGCAGCTTGGTCGAGGACTACGAGCAGTACTTC
TRBJ2-1 TRBV20-1 few NA CSAPPPGIARYNEQFF TGCAGTGCCCCCCCTCCGGGTATAGCAAGATACAATGAGCAGTTCTTC
TRBJ2-6 TRBV12-3/TRBV12-4 few TRBD1 CASHRGDSFSGANVLTF TGTGCCAGCCACAGGGGGGACAGCTTCTCTGGGGCCAACGTCCTGACTTTC
TRBJ1-1 TRBV6-1 many NA CASSGRVNTEAFF TGTGCCAGCAGTGGCAGGGTGAACACTGAAGCTTTCTTT
TRBJ1-1 TRBV5-4 NA NA CASSQDVYGQPEAFF TGTGCCAGCAGCCAAGATGTATACGGCCAGCCTGAAGCTTTCTTT
TRBJ2-2 TRBV6-1 many NA CASGRGVTGELFF TGTGCCAGCGGGAGAGGGGTCACCGGGGAGCTGTTTTTT
TRBJ1-1 TRBV11-2 many NA CASSQGQNTEAFF TGTGCCAGCAGTCAAGGACAGAACACTGAAGCTTTCTTT
TRBJ2-2 TRBV2 few TRBD2 CASTRLAGTGELFF TGTGCCAGCACCCGACTAGCGGGCACCGGGGAGCTGTTTTTT
TRBJ2-3 TRBV29-1 many TRBD2 CSGRASGTRVPSGRAGALGDTQYF TGCAGCGGTCGTGCGAGCGGGACCCGAGTACCTAGCGGGAGGGCCGGAGCCCTGGGAGATACGCAGTATTTT
TRBJ2-1 TRBV20-1 few TRBD2 CSARVGTSGRASEQFF TGCAGTGCTAGAGTGGGGACTAGCGGGAGGGCGAGTGAGCAGTTCTTC
TRBJ2-5 TRBV27 NA TRBD2 CASETPGGTQYF TGTGCCAGCGAGACACCGGGGGGGACCCAGTACTTC
TRBJ2-7 TRBV5-1 few TRBD1 CASSLGTGSYKQYF TGCGCCAGCAGCCTGGGGACAGGGAGCTACAAGCAGTACTTC
TRBJ2-4 TRBV20-1 few TRBD2 CSASLSGRVVAKNTQYF TGCAGTGCTAGCCTTAGCGGGAGAGTAGTAGCCAAAAACACTCAGTACTTC
TRBJ1-2 TRBV5-1 NA TRBD1 CASSLAGQGDGYTF TGCGCCAGCAGCTTGGCGGGACAGGGGGATGGCTACACCTTC
TRBJ2-7 TRBV2 many NA CASSWSPTYEQYF TGTGCCAGCAGTTGGAGTCCGACCTACGAGCAGTACTTC
TRBJ1-1 TRBV29-1 many NA CSVHAWGGNTEAFF TGCAGCGTCCATGCCTGGGGGGGGAACACTGAAGCTTTCTTT
TRBJ2-2 TRBV19 NA NA CASNTGSPGELFF TGTGCCAGTAACACAGGGAGTCCCGGGGAGCTGTTTTTT
TRBJ2-2 TRBV5-1 many NA CASSLQGSGTGELFF TGTGCCAGCAGTCTACAGGGAAGCGGCACCGGGGAGCTGTTTTTT
TRBJ1-2 TRBV2 few NA CASSHSGEYGYTF TGTGCCAGCAGTCACTCAGGGGAATATGGCTACACCTTC
TRBJ2-1 TRBV20-1 many TRBD2 CSAVGTSGRIEQFF TGCAGTGCTGTCGGGACTAGCGGGAGAATTGAGCAGTTCTTC
TRBJ1-2 TRBV20-1 many NA CSASSGRYYGYTF TGCAGTGCTAGTAGTGGTCGATACTATGGCTACACCTTC
TRBJ2-7 TRBV30 NA NA CAWRTGPREQYF TGTGCCTGGAGGACAGGTCCGAGGGAGCAGTACTTC
TRBJ1-5 TRBV7-8 many TRBD1 CASNIGTVSSNQPQHF TGTGCCAGCAACATTGGGACAGTATCTAGCAATCAGCCCCAGCATTTT
TRBJ2-7 TRBV29-1 few NA CSVEWGDKSSYEQYF TGCAGCGTTGAATGGGGCGACAAGAGCTCCTACGAGCAGTACTTC
TRBJ2-1 TRBV7-2 many TRBD2 CASSLGGEYLFYNEQFF TGTGCCAGCAGCTTGGGGGGGGAGTACCTTTTCTACAATGAGCAGTTCTTC
TRBJ2-7 TRBV11-1 many TRBD1 CASSRGTGFSYEQYF TGTGCCAGCAGCCGGGGGACAGGGTTCTCCTACGAGCAGTACTTC
TRBJ2-7 TRBV11-2 few NA CASNQWAYEQYF TGTGCCAGCAACCAGTGGGCTTACGAGCAGTACTTC
TRBJ1-1 TRBV4-1 NA TRBD1 CASSPQTGGDTEAFF TGCGCCAGCAGCCCACAGACAGGGGGGGACACTGAAGCTTTCTTT
TRBJ2-3 TRBV11-2 many NA CASSPLTLTDTQYF TGTGCCAGCAGCCCCCTGACACTCACAGATACGCAGTATTTT
TRBJ2-1 TRBV12-3/TRBV12-4 many TRBD1 CASNLWQGAEGEQFF TGTGCCAGCAACTTATGGCAGGGGGCGGAAGGTGAGCAGTTCTTC
TRBJ2-5 TRBV28 many TRBD1 CASSSSGTGRETQYF TGTGCCAGCAGTTCTTCTGGGACAGGCCGGGAGACCCAGTACTTC
TRBJ2-2 TRBV7-9 many TRBD2 CASSLLADGELFF TGTGCCAGCAGTCTACTAGCGGACGGGGAGCTGTTTTTT
TRBJ2-5 TRBV20-1 many NA CSASGQGGVETQYF TGCAGTGCCTCGGGGCAGGGCGGTGTAGAGACCCAGTACTTC
TRBJ2-3 TRBV20-1 many TRBD2 CSAETPLAATDTQYF TGCAGTGCTGAGACGCCGCTAGCGGCCACAGATACGCAGTATTTT
TRBJ2-7 TRBV27 many TRBD2 CASSLISFASGSVGEQYF TGTGCCAGCAGTTTAATTTCGTTTGCTAGCGGGAGTGTGGGGGAGCAGTACTTC
TRBJ2-1 TRBV7-2 NA NA CASSLEGRPNEQFF TGTGCCAGCAGCCTAGAGGGTCGACCTAATGAGCAGTTCTTC
TRBJ1-1 TRBV5-1 many NA CASSLDIRTNRWAEAFF TGCGCCAGCAGCTTGGATATACGGACGAACAGATGGGCTGAAGCTTTCTTT
TRBJ2-1 TRBV5-1 NA TRBD2 CASTLAGGLNEQFF TGCGCCAGCACACTAGCGGGAGGACTTAATGAGCAGTTCTTC
TRBJ2-5 TRBV28 NA TRBD1 CASSPGQLQETQYF TGTGCCAGCAGTCCGGGACAGCTTCAAGAGACCCAGTACTTC
TRBJ2-3 TRBV27 many NA CASSSFQGRGTDTQYF TGTGCCAGCAGTTCCTTCCAGGGAAGAGGCACAGATACGCAGTATTTT
TRBJ1-6 TRBV2 NA NA CASSEREVPLLHF TGTGCCAGCAGTGAGAGAGAGGTTCCCCTCCTCCACTTT
TRBJ2-7 TRBV20-1 NA NA CSARDRSSNLHEQYF TGCAGTGCTAGAGATCGATCCAGTAACCTGCACGAGCAGTACTTC